The entry that follows covers one T cell receptor beta chain sequence. The target antigen is unknown. This record comes from a study of regulatory T cells in long-lasting Graves disease. V lost 6 bases, J lost 1 base, and 12 bases stayed unmatched. The CDR3 runs to 17 residues. Germline V gives CDR1 SGHRS, CDR2 YFSETQ. Points from the study as a whole: Comparison showed that persistent patients shared more public clonotypes (about 2,700) than new patients (about 970). Thyroid tissue went unstudied; only peripheral blood was examined.

The time point: persistent/refractory GD, antithyroid drugs over 5 years with positive TRAb. The TCR library was made from RNA extracted from PBMCs. HTBI primers from iRepertoire and Arm-PCR of CDR3 regions yielded the TCR beta libraries. TCRdb called the multiplex PCR reads again in MiXCR, with one record for every CDR3 protein. The sample has hundreds of thousands of distinct CDR3 sequences, more than 20% seen once. This receptor was taken from a female donor with Graves disease. The chain uses TRBV5-1 and TRBJ2-3; TRBD1 matches at 9 bases. This specimen was peripheral blood mononuclear cells (PBMCs), taken when the disease was refractory, from a patient treated with antithyroid drugs. This CDR3 is CASTPLGQGIGTDTQYF. The CDR3 DNA reads as TGCGCCAGCACCCCCTTAGGACAGGGGATTGGCACAGATACGCAGTATTTT.